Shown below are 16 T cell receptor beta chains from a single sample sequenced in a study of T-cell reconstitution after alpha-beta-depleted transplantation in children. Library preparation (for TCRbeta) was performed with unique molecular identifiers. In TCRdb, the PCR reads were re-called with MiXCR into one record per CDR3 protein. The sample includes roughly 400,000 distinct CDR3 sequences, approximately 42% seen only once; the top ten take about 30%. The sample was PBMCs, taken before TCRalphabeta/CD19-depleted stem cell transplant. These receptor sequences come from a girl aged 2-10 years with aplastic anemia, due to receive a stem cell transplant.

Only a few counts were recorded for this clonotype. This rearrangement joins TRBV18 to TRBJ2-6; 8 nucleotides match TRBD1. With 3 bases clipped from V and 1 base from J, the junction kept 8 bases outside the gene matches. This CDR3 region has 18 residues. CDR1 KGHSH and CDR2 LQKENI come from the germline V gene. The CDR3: CASSPRDRNPSGANVLTF. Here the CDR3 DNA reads TGTGCCAGCTCACCTAGGGACAGGAACCCATCTGGGGCCAACGTCCTGACTTTC. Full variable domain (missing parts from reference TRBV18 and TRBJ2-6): NAGVMQNPRHLVRRRGQEARLRCSPMKGHSHVYWYRQLPEEGLKFMVYLQKENIIDESGMPKERFSAEFPKEGPSILRIQQVVRGDSAAYFCASSPRDRNPSGANVLTFGAGSRLTVL.

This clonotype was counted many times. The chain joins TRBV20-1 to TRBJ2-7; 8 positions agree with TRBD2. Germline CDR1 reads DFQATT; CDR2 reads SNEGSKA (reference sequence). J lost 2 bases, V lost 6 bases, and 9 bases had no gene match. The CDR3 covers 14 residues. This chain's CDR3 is CSAPTSGEPYEQYF. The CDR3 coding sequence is TGCAGTGCACCTACTAGCGGTGAGCCCTACGAGCAGTACTTC.

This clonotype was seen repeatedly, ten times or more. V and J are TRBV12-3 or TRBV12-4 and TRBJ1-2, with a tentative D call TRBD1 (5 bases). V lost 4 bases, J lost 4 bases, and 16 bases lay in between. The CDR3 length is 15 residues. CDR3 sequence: CASSSGTSITYGYTF. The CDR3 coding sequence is TGTGCCAGCAGTTCCGGGACCTCAATTACCTATGGCTACACCTTC.

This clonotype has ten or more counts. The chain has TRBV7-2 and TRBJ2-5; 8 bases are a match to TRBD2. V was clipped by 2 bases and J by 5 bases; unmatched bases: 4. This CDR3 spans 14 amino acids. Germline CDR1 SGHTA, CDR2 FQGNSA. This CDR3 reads CASSLSGSGETQYF. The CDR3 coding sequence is TGTGCCAGCAGCTTAAGCGGGAGTGGTGAGACCCAGTACTTC.

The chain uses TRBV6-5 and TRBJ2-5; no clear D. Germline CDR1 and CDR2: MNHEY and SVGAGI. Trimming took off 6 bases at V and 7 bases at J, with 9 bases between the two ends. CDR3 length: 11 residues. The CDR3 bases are TGTGCCAGCAGGGCTGCCCGGACCCAGTACTTC. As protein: CASRAARTQYF.

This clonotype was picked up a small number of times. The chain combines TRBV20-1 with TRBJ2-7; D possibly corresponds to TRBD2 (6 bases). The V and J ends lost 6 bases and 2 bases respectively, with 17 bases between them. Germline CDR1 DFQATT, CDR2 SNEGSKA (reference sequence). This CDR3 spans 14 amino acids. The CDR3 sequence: CSARGSGTPYEQYF. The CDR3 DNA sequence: TGCAGTGCCCGGGGGTCGGGAACCCCCTACGAGCAGTACTTC.

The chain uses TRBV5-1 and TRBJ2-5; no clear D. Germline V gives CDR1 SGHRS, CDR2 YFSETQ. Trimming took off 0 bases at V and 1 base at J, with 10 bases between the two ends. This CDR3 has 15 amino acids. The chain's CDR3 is CASSLAGTIQETQYF. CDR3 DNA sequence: TGCGCCAGCAGCTTGGCCGGCACTATCCAAGAGACCCAGTACTTC.

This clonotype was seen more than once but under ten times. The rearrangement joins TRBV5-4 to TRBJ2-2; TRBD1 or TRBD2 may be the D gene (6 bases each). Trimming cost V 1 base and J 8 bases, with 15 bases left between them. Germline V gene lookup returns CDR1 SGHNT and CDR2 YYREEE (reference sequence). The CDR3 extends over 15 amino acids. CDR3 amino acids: CASSLYGGQMGELFF. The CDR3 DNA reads TGTGCCAGCAGCTTGTATGGGGGGCAAATGGGGGAGCTGTTTTTT.

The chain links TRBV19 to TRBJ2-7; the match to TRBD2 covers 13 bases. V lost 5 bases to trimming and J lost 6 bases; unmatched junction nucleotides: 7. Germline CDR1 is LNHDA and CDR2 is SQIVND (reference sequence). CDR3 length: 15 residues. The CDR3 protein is CASSSRTSGRGEQYF. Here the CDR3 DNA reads TGTGCCAGTAGTTCCAGGACTAGCGGGAGAGGCGAGCAGTACTTC.

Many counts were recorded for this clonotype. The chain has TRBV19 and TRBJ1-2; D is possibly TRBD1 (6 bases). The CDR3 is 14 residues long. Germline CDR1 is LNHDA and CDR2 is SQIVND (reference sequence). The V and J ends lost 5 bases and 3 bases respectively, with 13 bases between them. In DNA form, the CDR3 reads TGTGCCAGTAGTGTCCGGGGGCGCGACTATGGCTACACCTTC. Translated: CASSVRGRDYGYTF.

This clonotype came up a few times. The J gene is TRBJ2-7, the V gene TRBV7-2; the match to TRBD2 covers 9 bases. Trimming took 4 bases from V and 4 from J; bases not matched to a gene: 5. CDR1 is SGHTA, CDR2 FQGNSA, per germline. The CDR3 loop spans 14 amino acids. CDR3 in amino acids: CASSSTSGVYEQYF. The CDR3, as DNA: TGTGCCAGCAGCTCGACTAGCGGTGTTTACGAGCAGTACTTC.

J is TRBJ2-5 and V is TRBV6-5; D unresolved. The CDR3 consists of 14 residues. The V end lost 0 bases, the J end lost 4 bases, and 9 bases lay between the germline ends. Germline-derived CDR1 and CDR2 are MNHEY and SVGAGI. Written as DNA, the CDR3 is TGTGCCAGCAGTTACTCATCGTCGGGAGAGACCCAGTACTTC. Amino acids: CASSYSSSGETQYF.

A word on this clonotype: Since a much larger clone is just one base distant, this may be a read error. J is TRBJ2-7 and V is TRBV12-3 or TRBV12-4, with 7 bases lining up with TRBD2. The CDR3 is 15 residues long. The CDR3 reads CANSLELARTYEQYF. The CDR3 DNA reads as TGTGCCAACAGTTTAGAACTAGCGCGGACCTACGAGCAGTACTTC.

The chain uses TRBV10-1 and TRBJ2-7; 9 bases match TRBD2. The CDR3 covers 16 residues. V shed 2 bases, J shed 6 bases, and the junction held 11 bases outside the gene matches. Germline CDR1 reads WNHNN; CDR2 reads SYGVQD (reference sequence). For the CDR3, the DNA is TGCGCCAGCAGTGAGGGGAGATTAGCGGGAGTTGGCGAGCAGTACTTC. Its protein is CASSEGRLAGVGEQYF.

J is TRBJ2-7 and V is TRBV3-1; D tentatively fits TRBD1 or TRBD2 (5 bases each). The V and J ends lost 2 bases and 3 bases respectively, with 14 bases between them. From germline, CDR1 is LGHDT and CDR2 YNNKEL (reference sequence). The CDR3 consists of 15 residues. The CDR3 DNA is TGTGCCAGCAGCCAAAACCCCGGGACGGGCTACGAGCAGTACTTC. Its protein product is CASSQNPGTGYEQYF.

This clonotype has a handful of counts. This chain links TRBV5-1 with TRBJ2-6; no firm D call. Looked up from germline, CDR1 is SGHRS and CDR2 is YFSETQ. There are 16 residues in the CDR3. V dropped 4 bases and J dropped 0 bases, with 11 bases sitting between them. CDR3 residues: CASSPALSSGANVLTF. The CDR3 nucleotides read TGCGCCAGCAGCCCCGCCCTTAGCTCTGGGGCCAACGTCCTGACTTTC.